This paragraph reports one TCR beta chain. This sample was included in a study of T cells in tuberculosis. The protocol was immunoSEQ multiplex PCR, while the TCRdb copy is restricted to in-frame clones and leaves out a portion. Of about 53,000 clones in the sample, about 95% were seen once. Time point meaning: new active TB diagnosis, blood taken before or within 7 days of starting treatment. The CDR3 extends over 14 amino acids. Looked up from germline, CDR1 is GTSNPN and CDR2 is SVGIG (reference sequence). The V and J ends lost 2 bases and 7 bases respectively, with 15 bases between them. This chain connects TRBV30 to TRBJ2-1, with a tentative D call TRBD1 (5 bases). The sequence was collected from an adult with tuberculosis. The starting material was PBMCs, obtained at tuberculosis diagnosis. Here the CDR3 reads CAWSRSGPWNEQFF. The CDR3 DNA follows: TGTGCCTGGAGTAGGTCAGGGCCCTGGAATGAGCAGTTCTTC.